These 13 T cell receptor beta chains came from one sample sequenced in a study of T cell responses to AZD1222 COVID-19 vaccine. Clones were read by immunoSEQ multiplex PCR, and TCRdb kept only the in-frame ones, dropping some. The table includes about 120,000 clones, approximately 92% detected once. The material sequenced was peripheral blood, taken on day 0 of AZD1222 vaccination. All receptors come from an adult in good health.

The V and J genes are TRBV27 and TRBJ2-3; D might be TRBD2 (6 bases). CDR1 and CDR2 from the germline V gene are MNHEY and SMNVEV (reference sequence). V lost 8 bases, J lost 1 base, and 19 bases lay in between. The CDR3 contains 16 residues. The CDR3 protein is CASSPWGSGGTDTQYF. Written as DNA, the CDR3 is TGTGCCAGCTCCCCTTGGGGTAGCGGAGGCACAGATACGCAGTATTTT.

The rearrangement joins TRBV28 to TRBJ2-7; TRBD2 matches 10 bases. CDR1 is MDHEN, CDR2 SYDVKM, per germline. The CDR3 loop spans 15 amino acids. The trim removed 9 bases at V and 3 bases at J, leaving 11 bases unmatched. The CDR3 sequence: CASNSAGGKGYEQYF. CDR3 nucleotides: TGTGCCAGTAACTCAGCGGGAGGGAAAGGCTACGAGCAGTACTTC.

The chain is built from TRBV7-2 and TRBJ2-3; tentatively, D is TRBD1 (6 bases). The germline V gene has CDR1 SGHTA and CDR2 FQGNSA. The CDR3 covers 13 residues. Deletions cut 5 bases from V and 3 bases from J, with 9 bases between. The CDR3 here is CASSPDRTDTQYF. CDR3 coding DNA: TGTGCCAGCAGCCCCGACAGGACAGATACGCAGTATTTT.

This chain connects TRBV7-9 to TRBJ1-5, with TRBD1 identical over 8 bases. Germline V gene sequence: CDR1 SEHNR, CDR2 FQNEAQ (reference sequence). The CDR3 spans 16 residues. V was pared by 3 bases and J by 0 bases, with 4 bases of the junction left unmatched. CDR3 nucleotides: TGTGCCAGCAGCTTTTGGACAGGGAATAGCAATCAGCCCCAGCATTTT. Translating gives CASSFWTGNSNQPQHF. Variable domain in full (rest from reference TRBV7-9 and TRBJ1-5): DTGVSQNPRHKITKRGQNVTFRCDPISEHNRLYWYRQTLGQGPEFLTYFQNEAQLEKSRLLSDRFSAERPKGSFSTLEIQRTEQGDSAMYLCASSFWTGNSNQPQHFGDGTRLSIL.

This chain joins TRBV28 and TRBJ2-5; tentatively, D is TRBD1 (6 bases). The CDR3 length is 17 residues. Per the germline V gene, CDR1 is MDHEN and CDR2 is SYDVKM. The V end was cut by 6 bases, the J end by 3 bases, with 23 bases between. CDR3 protein: CASSRIREGVKEETQYF. The DNA for the CDR3 is TGTGCCAGCAGCCGAATTCGCGAGGGGGTGAAAGAAGAGACCCAGTACTTC.

This clone showed up just once. The chain carries TRBV5-1 and TRBJ1-4, with TRBD1 as a possible D gene (5 bases). The V gene's germline CDR1 is SGHRS and CDR2 YFSETQ. CDR3 size: 14 residues. The germline V and J ends were trimmed by 3 bases and 8 bases, with 14 bases remaining between them. This CDR3 reads CASSYLGGDEKLFF. The CDR3, as DNA: TGCGCCAGCAGCTACCTGGGGGGTGACGAAAAACTGTTTTTT.

This sequence joins TRBV30 and TRBJ2-3; TRBD1 aligns across 8 bases. The germline V gene encodes CDR1 GTSNPN and CDR2 SVGIG (reference sequence). With 7 bases clipped from V and 2 bases from J, the junction kept 2 bases outside the gene matches. The CDR3 contains 12 residues. The chain's CDR3 is CALDRDTDTQYF. The DNA for the CDR3 is TGTGCCTTGGACAGGGACACAGATACGCAGTATTTT.

The V call is TRBV5-1, the J call TRBJ2-7; 8 positions agree with TRBD1. CDR3 length: 13 residues. Germline assignment: CDR1 SGHRS and CDR2 YFSETQ. J was trimmed by 6 bases and V by 3 bases; bases with no gene match: 5. The CDR3 region is CASSWGRGREQYF. The CDR3 region has the DNA TGCGCCAGCAGCTGGGGCAGGGGGCGCGAGCAGTACTTC.

The rearrangement uses TRBV15 and TRBJ1-2; D perhaps matches TRBD1 (5 bases). Looked up from germline, CDR1 is LNHNV and CDR2 is YYDKDF (reference sequence). Trimming pared 1 base from V and 8 bases from J, leaving 11 bases between. The CDR3 has 13 residues. The DNA for the CDR3 is TGTGCCACCAGCAGAGGTGGAGGGGAGGGCTACACCTTC. As protein: CATSRGGGEGYTF.

V and J are TRBV12-3 or TRBV12-4 and TRBJ2-7, with D unresolved. This CDR3 contains 11 residues. V dropped 5 bases and J dropped 3 bases, with 5 bases sitting between them. The CDR3, as DNA: TGTGCCAGCAGTCCCCGCTACGAGCAGTACTTC. It is translated as CASSPRYEQYF.

This clone was recorded once. V usage is TRBV19 and J usage is TRBJ2-2, with D possibly being TRBD2 (6 bases). With 6 bases removed from V and 6 bases from J, the gap between germline ends came to 14 bases. The CDR3 contains 14 residues. The germline CDR1 and CDR2 sequences are LNHDA and SQIVND (reference sequence). DNA of the CDR3: TGTGCCAGTAGCCGGGACTCCTTTGCCGGGGAGCTGTTTTTT. It is translated as CASSRDSFAGELFF.

The chain links TRBV6-4 to TRBJ2-2; D unresolved. V was cut by 6 bases and J by 4 bases, with 9 bases left in between. Per the germline V gene, CDR1 is MRHNA and CDR2 is SNTAGT. This CDR3 has 13 residues. Here the CDR3 reads CASSSDSTGELFF. The CDR3 DNA reads TGTGCCAGCAGCTCGGATTCCACCGGGGAGCTGTTTTTT.

The chain is built from TRBV9 and TRBJ1-3; tentatively, D is TRBD1 (5 bases). V lost 2 bases and J 7 bases, leaving 10 bases between the germline ends. The CDR3 covers 13 residues. Germline V lookup: CDR1 SGDLS, CDR2 YYNGEE. CDR3 residues: CASSVDRGNTIYF. The CDR3 nucleotides are TGTGCCAGCAGCGTGGACCGGGGGAACACCATATATTTT.